The 24 T cell receptor beta chains listed next were all sequenced from one sample in a study of CD8+CD57+ T cells in acquired aplastic anemia. Patients included in sequencing had previously demonstrated CD8+CD57+ cell expansion by flow cytometry. TCR beta VDJ and CDR3 profiles were obtained from a genomic DNA template. TCRdb recomputed calls from the reads with MiXCR, one row per CDR3 protein. The table includes 110,000 or so distinct CDR3 sequences, approximately 50% detected once. Sequencing used sorted CD4+, CD8+, or CD8+CD57+ T cells (not recorded which) from PBMCs. The receptor set was obtained from a human donor with aplastic anemia.

Notes on this clonotype: Germline is not matched at one junction end, which may reflect a read error. The chain is built from TRBV24-1 and TRBJ1-1, with D uncertain. Germline V gives CDR1 KGHDR, CDR2 SFDVKD. The CDR3 length is 12 residues. CDR3 loop: CSTSYLMGEAFF. The CDR3 region has the DNA TGTTCCACCAGTTATTTGATGGGTGAAGCTTTCTTT.

The chain carries TRBV7-6 and TRBJ2-7; D may be TRBD2 (5 bases). The V end lost 4 bases, the J end lost 6 bases, and 13 bases lay between the germline ends. Germline CDR1 SGHVS, CDR2 FNYEAQ. The CDR3 runs to 13 residues. Here the CDR3 DNA reads TGTGCCAGCAGCTGGGAGAGGGAAGGCGAGCAGTACTTC. It is translated as CASSWEREGEQYF.

The V call is TRBV20-1, the J call TRBJ2-1; D not certain. Trimming cost V 2 bases and J 6 bases, with 14 bases left between them. The CDR3 has 14 amino acids. Germline V CDR1 and CDR2: DFQATT, SNEGSKA (reference sequence). The CDR3 spells CSARTNWGSNEQFF. The CDR3 DNA reads as TGCAGTGCTAGAACCAATTGGGGAAGCAATGAGCAGTTCTTC.

The chain is built from TRBV2 and TRBJ2-7, with 12 bases identical to TRBD1. The CDR3 runs 14 residues. Trimming cost V 8 bases and J 5 bases; bases outside gene matches: 7. CDR1 is SNHLY, CDR2 FYNNEI, per germline. CDR3 nucleotide sequence: TGTGCCAGCCGCGAGGGACAGGGGGCCGACGAGCAGTACTTC. This gives the protein CASREGQGADEQYF.

The rearrangement joins TRBV10-3 to TRBJ2-7, with a possible D match to TRBD1 (6 bases). The ends were cut back, 0 bases at V and 2 bases at J, with 14 bases in the middle. This CDR3 region has 16 residues. Germline lookup yields CDR1 ENHRY and CDR2 SYGVKD. The CDR3 sequence is CAISESNIRGTYEQYF. DNA for the CDR3: TGTGCCATCAGTGAGTCGAATATCAGGGGAACCTACGAGCAGTACTTC.

This clonotype was counted ten times or more. The V call is TRBV29-1, the J call TRBJ2-7; D gene unclear. The CDR3 has 11 residues. V was clipped by 8 bases and J by 3 bases, with 11 bases between them. Germline V gene lookup returns CDR1 SQVTM and CDR2 ANQGSEA. The CDR3 DNA is TGCAGCCTCAGCTCTGGCTACGAGCAGTACTTC. Translating it yields CSLSSGYEQYF.

A few counts support this clonotype. The chain carries TRBV24-1 and TRBJ2-5, with D possibly TRBD2 on 6 matching bases. This CDR3 contains 17 residues. Trimming stripped 7 bases from V and 4 bases from J, with 24 bases between. The germline CDR1 and CDR2 sequences are KGHDR and SFDVKD. The CDR3 DNA follows: TGTGCCACCAGAAAGTACCCGGAGGGGTCCAACGGAGAGACCCAGTACTTC. It is translated as CATRKYPEGSNGETQYF.

This clonotype has ten or more counts. The genes are TRBV20-1 and TRBJ2-3, with D perhaps matching TRBD2 (6 bases). The CDR3 has 13 amino acids. Germline V gene lookup returns CDR1 DFQATT and CDR2 SNEGSKA (reference sequence). V lost 5 bases to trimming and J lost 2 bases, with 11 bases between them. This CDR3 reads CSALGTPTDTQYF. Here the CDR3 DNA reads TGCAGTGCTCTGGGGACTCCCACAGATACGCAGTATTTT.

This clonotype showed up many times. The chain couples TRBV19 to TRBJ2-3; tentative D call: TRBD2 (6 bases). From germline, CDR1 is LNHDA and CDR2 SQIVND (reference sequence). V shed 3 bases and J shed 1 base, with 11 bases lying between them. The CDR3 spans 15 residues. CDR3 nucleotide sequence: TGTGCCAGTAGTATCCTGGGCGGGGGCACAGATACGCAGTATTTT. This translates into CASSILGGGTDTQYF.

This chain joins TRBV6-1 and TRBJ1-6, with 7 nucleotides matching TRBD1. V shed 6 bases and J 6 bases; nucleotides not matched to a gene: 5. The V gene's germline CDR1 is MNHNS and CDR2 SASEGT. The CDR3 is 14 amino acids. CDR3 DNA sequence: TGTGCCAGCAGCCAAACAGGGGTTAATTCACCCCTCCACTTT. Its protein product is CASSQTGVNSPLHF.

This chain links TRBV7-2 with TRBJ1-1; 10 nucleotides line up with TRBD1. The CDR3 spans 13 residues. The trim removed 8 bases at V and 4 bases at J, leaving 4 bases unmatched. The V gene's germline CDR1 is SGHTA and CDR2 FQGNSA. Here the CDR3 reads CASGQGEGTEAFF. The CDR3 bases are TGTGCCAGCGGACAGGGGGAAGGCACTGAAGCTTTCTTT.

The J gene is TRBJ1-6, the V gene TRBV2; 7 bases line up with TRBD1. Germline trimming cut 8 bases from V and 10 bases from J; bases unmatched to any gene: 8. CDR3 length: 13 amino acids. Germline V CDR1 and CDR2: SNHLY, FYNNEI. CDR3 loop: CASRRDRTSPLHF. The DNA of the CDR3 is TGTGCCAGCCGGCGGGACAGAACATCACCCCTCCACTTT.

The rearrangement uses TRBV6-1 and TRBJ2-3, with 7 bases matching TRBD2. Germline V lookup: CDR1 MNHNS, CDR2 SASEGT. The CDR3 consists of 12 residues. After removal of 8 bases from V and 14 bases from J, the junction contained 13 bases not matched to a gene. For the CDR3, the DNA is TGTGCCAGCGGTATCGGGGGAGGGCCGGGGTATTTT. Translated, it gives CASGIGGGPGYF.

This clonotype appeared a few times. This chain links TRBV7-8 with TRBJ2-7; 8 bases line up with TRBD1. V shed 1 base and J 3 bases; nucleotides not matched to a gene: 5. Germline V gives CDR1 SGHVS, CDR2 FQNEAQ. CDR3 length: 15 amino acids. In nucleotides, the CDR3 is TGTGCCAGCAGCTTAGACGCAGGGGGCGGCTACGAGCAGTACTTC. Its protein product is CASSLDAGGGYEQYF.

The gene calls are TRBV10-3 and TRBJ1-6; TRBD1 might be the D (5 bases). Germline V gene data show CDR1 as ENHRY and CDR2 as SYGVKD. V was shortened by 6 bases and J by 13 bases, with 13 bases between the two germline ends. The CDR3 sequence is 12 residues long. In nucleotides, the CDR3 is TGTGCCATCAGCCTAGACAGTACGCCCCTCCACTTT. Translation gives CAISLDSTPLHF.

Comments on this clonotype: Given a much more abundant clone one base away, this may be a read error. The CDR3 sequence is CASSPHRGEAQYF. DNA for the CDR3: TGTGCCAGCAGTCCACACAGGGGCGAGGCCCAGTACTTC. The V gene is TRBV6-2 or TRBV6-3, the J gene TRBJ2-5; 7 positions agree with TRBD1. V lost 5 bases and J lost 9; bases outside the gene matches: 9. This CDR3 spans 13 amino acids. The germline gives CDR1 MNHEY, CDR2 SVGEGT.

This clonotype was observed once. The chain is built from TRBV7-9 and TRBJ2-5; tentative D call: TRBD2 (6 bases). CDR1 and CDR2 from the germline V gene are SEHNR and FQNEAQ (reference sequence). CDR3 length equals 13 residues. Trimming removed 5 bases from V and 4 bases from J, with 11 bases in between. The CDR3 region is CASSPSVPETQYF. CDR3 nucleotides: TGTGCCAGCAGCCCTAGCGTCCCAGAGACCCAGTACTTC.

The chain employs TRBV20-1 and TRBJ1-1; the D is unclear. The CDR3 runs 13 residues. V was trimmed by 5 bases and J by 0 bases, leaving 10 bases between them. Germline CDR1 DFQATT, CDR2 SNEGSKA (reference sequence). In nucleotides, the CDR3 is TGCAGTGCTGAGCAGTTCATGAACACTGAAGCTTTCTTT. Protein product: CSAEQFMNTEAFF.

A few counts support this clonotype. The chain combines TRBV2 with TRBJ2-7, with D perhaps TRBD2 (7 bases). CDR3 length: 13 amino acids. Germline CDR1 SNHLY, CDR2 FYNNEI. V dropped 10 bases and J dropped 3 bases, with 16 bases sitting between them. The CDR3 DNA is TGTGCCACCGGGGGGAGGGACATCTACGAGCAGTACTTC. It translates to CATGGRDIYEQYF.

Only a few counts were recorded for this clonotype. V usage is TRBV30 and J usage is TRBJ2-3; TRBD2 is a possible D gene (6 bases). Germline loops: CDR1 GTSNPN, CDR2 SVGIG (reference sequence). V shed 0 bases and J shed 2 bases, with 15 bases lying between them. This CDR3 is built from 16 residues. Here the CDR3 reads CAWSVRGGMNTDTQYF. In DNA, the CDR3 is TGTGCCTGGAGTGTACGAGGCGGGATGAACACAGATACGCAGTATTTT.

The V gene is TRBV20-1, the J gene TRBJ2-7; D not resolved. CDR3 size: 12 residues. The germline V gene encodes CDR1 DFQATT and CDR2 SNEGSKA (reference sequence). Trimming left V 5 bases short and J 2 bases short, with 10 bases between. CDR3 coding DNA: TGCAGTGCTCCTAGGTCCACCTACGAGCAGTACTTC. Amino acid sequence: CSAPRSTYEQYF.

There are a few counts of this clonotype. The chain joins TRBV6-5 to TRBJ1-5, with TRBD1 as a possible D gene (5 bases). This CDR3 comprises 14 residues. CDR1 and CDR2 from the germline V gene are MNHEY and SVGAGI. With 2 bases removed from V and 3 bases from J, the gap between germline ends came to 8 bases. CDR3 coding DNA: TGTGCCAGCAGTTACGGGGGACTCAATCAGCCCCAGCATTTT. It yields the protein CASSYGGLNQPQHF.

Of note for this clonotype: One end of the junction fails to match germline, which may point to a read error. The gene calls are TRBV7-6 and TRBJ1-1, with no clear D. Looked up from germline, CDR1 is SGHVS and CDR2 is FNYEAQ. CDR3 size: 12 residues. The CDR3 DNA sequence: TGTACCAGCAGCTTAGAGACGGGTGAAGCTTTCTTT. It translates to CTSSLETGEAFF.

The genes are TRBV29-1 and TRBJ2-3; D may be TRBD2 (6 bases). Trimming took off 8 bases at V and 0 bases at J, with 18 bases between the two ends. CDR1 and CDR2 from the germline V gene are SQVTM and ANQGSEA. CDR3 size: 15 residues. DNA of the CDR3: TGCAGCTGTGGGACGCGGGATAGGAGCACAGATACGCAGTATTTT. Translating gives CSCGTRDRSTDTQYF.